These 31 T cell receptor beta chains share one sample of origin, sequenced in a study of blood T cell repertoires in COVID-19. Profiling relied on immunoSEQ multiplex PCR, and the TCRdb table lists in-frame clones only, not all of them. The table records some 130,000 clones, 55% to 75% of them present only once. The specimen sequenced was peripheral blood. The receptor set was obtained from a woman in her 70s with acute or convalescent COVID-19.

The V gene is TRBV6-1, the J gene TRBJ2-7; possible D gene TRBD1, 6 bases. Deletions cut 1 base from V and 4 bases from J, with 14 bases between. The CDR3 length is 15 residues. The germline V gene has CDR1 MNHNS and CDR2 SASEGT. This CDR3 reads CASSEGTAKTYEQYF. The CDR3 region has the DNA TGTGCCAGCAGTGAAGGGACAGCCAAGACTTACGAGCAGTACTTC.

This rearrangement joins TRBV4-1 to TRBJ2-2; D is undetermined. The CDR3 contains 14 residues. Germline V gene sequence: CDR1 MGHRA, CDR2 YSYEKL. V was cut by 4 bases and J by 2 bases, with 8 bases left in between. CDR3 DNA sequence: TGCGCCAGCAGCCCCCCCCTAAACACCGGGGAGCTGTTTTTT. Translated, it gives CASSPPLNTGELFF.

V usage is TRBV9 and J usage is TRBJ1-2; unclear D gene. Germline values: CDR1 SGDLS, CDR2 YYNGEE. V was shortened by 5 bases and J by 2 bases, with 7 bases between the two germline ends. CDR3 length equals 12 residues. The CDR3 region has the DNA TGTGCCAGCAGGGCAGCGAACTATGGCTACACCTTC. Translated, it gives CASRAANYGYTF.

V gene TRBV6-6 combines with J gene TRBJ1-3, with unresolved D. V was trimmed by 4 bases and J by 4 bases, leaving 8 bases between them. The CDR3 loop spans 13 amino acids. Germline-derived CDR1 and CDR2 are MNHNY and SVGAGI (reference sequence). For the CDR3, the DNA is TGTGCCAGCAGTTTATCGCAGGGAAACACCATATATTTT. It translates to CASSLSQGNTIYF.

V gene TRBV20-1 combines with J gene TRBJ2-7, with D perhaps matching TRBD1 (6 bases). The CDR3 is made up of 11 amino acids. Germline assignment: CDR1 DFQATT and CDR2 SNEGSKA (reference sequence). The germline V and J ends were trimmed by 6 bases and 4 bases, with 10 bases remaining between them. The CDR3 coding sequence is TGCAGTGCCACTACAGGGTACGAGCAGTACTTC. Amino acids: CSATTGYEQYF.

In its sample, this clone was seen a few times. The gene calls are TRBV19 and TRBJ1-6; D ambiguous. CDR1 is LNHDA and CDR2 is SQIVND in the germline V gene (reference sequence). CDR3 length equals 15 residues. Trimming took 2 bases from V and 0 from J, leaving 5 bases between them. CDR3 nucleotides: TGTGCCAGTAGTATAAGCTTCTCCTATAATTCACCCCTCCACTTT. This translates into CASSISFSYNSPLHF.

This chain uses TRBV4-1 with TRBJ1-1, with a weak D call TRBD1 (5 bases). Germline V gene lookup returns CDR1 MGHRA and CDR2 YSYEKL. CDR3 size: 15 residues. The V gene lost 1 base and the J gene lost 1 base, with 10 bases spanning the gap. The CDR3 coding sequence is TGCGCCAGCAGCCAAGTCGCGCAGGGGAACACTGAAGCTTTCTTT. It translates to CASSQVAQGNTEAFF.

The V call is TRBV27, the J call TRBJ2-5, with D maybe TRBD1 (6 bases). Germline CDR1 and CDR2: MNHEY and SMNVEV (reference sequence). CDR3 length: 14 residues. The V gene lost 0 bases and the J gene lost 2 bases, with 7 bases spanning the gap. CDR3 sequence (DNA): TGTGCCAGCAGTTTATCGACAGGACAAGAGACCCAGTACTTC. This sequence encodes CASSLSTGQETQYF.

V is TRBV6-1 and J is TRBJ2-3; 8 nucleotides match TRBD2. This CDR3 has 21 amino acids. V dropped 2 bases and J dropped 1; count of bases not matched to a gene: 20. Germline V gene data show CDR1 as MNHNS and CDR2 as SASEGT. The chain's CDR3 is CASSESRGPGAGVGGTDTQYF. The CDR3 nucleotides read TGTGCCAGCAGTGAATCAAGAGGACCGGGAGCGGGAGTGGGGGGCACAGATACGCAGTATTTT.

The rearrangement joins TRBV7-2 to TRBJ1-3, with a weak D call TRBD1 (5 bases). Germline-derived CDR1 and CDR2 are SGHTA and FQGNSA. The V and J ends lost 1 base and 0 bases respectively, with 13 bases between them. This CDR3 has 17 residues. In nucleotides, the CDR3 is TGTGCCAGCAGCTTAGTCCCTCTGGGGGGCTCTGGAAACACCATATATTTT. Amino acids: CASSLVPLGGSGNTIYF.

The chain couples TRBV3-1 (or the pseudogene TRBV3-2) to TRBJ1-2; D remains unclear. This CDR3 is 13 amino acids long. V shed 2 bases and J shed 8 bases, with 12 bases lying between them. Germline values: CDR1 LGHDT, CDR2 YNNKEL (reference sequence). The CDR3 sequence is CASSQTGGNGYTF. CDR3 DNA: TGTGCCAGCAGCCAAACGGGTGGCAACGGCTACACCTTC.

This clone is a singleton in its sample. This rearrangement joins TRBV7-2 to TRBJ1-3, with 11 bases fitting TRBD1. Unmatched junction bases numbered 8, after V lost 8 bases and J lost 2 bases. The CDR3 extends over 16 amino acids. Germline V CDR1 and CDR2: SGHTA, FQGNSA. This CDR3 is CASFPGQGAAGNTIYF. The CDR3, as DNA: TGTGCCAGCTTCCCAGGACAGGGGGCTGCTGGAAACACCATATATTTT.

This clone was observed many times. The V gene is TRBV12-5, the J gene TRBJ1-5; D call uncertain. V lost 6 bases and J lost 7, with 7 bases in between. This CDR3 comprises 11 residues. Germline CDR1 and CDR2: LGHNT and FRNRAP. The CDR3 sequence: CASGPGQPQHF. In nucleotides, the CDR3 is TGTGCTAGTGGCCCGGGGCAGCCCCAGCATTTT.

CDR3 sequence (DNA): TGCGCCAGCAGCCTACAGGGAGTTGAGCAGTTCTTC. Protein: CASSLQGVEQFF. The chain links TRBV4-1 to TRBJ2-1; D may be TRBD1 (6 bases). Germline V gene lookup returns CDR1 MGHRA and CDR2 YSYEKL. The CDR3 has 12 amino acids. V was cut by 4 bases and J by 9 bases, with 10 bases left in between.

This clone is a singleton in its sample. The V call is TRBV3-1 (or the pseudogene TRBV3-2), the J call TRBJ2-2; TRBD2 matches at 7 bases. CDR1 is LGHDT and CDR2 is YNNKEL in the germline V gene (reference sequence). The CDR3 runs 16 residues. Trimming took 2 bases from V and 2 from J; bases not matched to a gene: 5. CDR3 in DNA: TGTGCCAGCAGCCAATTTCTAGCGGCCAACACCGGGGAGCTGTTTTTT. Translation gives CASSQFLAANTGELFF.

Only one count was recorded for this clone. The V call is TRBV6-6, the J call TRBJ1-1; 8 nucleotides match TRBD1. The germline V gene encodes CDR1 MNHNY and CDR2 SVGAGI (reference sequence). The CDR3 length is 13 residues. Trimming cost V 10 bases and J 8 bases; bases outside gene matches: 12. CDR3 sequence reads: CATLQAGGSEAFF. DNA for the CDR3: TGTGCCACTCTACAGGCAGGGGGCTCGGAAGCTTTCTTT.

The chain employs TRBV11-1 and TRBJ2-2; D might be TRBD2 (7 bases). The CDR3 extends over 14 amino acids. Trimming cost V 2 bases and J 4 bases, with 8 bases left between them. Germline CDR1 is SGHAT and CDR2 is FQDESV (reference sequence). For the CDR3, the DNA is TGTGCCAGCAGCTTAAGGGGGGGCACCGGGGAGCTGTTTTTT. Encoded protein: CASSLRGGTGELFF.

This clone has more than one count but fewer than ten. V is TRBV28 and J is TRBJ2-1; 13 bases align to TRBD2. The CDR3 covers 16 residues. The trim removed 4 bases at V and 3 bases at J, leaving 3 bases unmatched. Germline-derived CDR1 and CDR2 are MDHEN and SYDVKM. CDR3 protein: CASSSGTSGNYNEQFF. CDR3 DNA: TGTGCCAGCAGTTCGGGGACTAGCGGGAACTACAATGAGCAGTTCTTC.

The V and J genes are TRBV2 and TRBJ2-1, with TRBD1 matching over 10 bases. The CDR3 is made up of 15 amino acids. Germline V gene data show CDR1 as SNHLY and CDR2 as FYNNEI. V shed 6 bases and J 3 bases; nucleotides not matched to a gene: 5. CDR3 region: CASSRGQGDYNEQFF. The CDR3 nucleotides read TGTGCCAGCAGCCGCGGACAGGGGGACTACAATGAGCAGTTCTTC.

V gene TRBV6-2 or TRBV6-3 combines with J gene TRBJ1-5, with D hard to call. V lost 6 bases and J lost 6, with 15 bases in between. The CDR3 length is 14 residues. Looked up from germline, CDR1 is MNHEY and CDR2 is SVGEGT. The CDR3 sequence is CASSPSRSGQPQHF. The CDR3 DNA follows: TGTGCCAGCAGCCCCTCGCGTTCAGGTCAGCCCCAGCATTTT.

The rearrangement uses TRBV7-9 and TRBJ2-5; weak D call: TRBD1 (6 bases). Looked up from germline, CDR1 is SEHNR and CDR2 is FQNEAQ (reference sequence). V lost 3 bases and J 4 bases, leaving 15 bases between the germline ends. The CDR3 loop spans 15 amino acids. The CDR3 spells CASSFERRGGETQYF. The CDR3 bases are TGTGCCAGCAGCTTCGAGCGGCGAGGGGGAGAGACCCAGTACTTC.

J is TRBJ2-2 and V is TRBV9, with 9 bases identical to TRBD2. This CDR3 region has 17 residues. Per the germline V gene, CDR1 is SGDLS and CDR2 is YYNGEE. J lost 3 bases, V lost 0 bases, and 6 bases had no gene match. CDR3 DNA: TGTGCCAGCAGCGTAGGGCTAGCGGGGAAGTACACCGGGGAGCTGTTTTTT. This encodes CASSVGLAGKYTGELFF.

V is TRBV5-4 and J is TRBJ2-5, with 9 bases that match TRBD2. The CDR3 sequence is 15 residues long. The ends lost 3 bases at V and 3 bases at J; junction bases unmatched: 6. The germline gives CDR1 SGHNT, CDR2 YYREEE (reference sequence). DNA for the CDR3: TGTGCCAGCAGCTCTCCGGGACTAGCCAAAGAGACCCAGTACTTC. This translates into CASSSPGLAKETQYF.

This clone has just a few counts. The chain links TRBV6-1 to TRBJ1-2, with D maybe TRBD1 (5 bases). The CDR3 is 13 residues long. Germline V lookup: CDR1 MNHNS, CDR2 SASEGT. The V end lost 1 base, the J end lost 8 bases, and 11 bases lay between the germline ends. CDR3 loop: CASSEVGLRGYTF. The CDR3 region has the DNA TGTGCCAGCAGTGAAGTGGGGCTGAGAGGCTACACCTTC.

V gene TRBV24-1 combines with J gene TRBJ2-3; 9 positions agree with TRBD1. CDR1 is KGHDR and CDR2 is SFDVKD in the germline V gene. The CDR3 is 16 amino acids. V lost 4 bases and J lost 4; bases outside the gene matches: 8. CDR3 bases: TGTGCCACCAGTGACCCGGGACAGGGATGGGCAGATACGCAGTATTTT. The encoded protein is CATSDPGQGWADTQYF.

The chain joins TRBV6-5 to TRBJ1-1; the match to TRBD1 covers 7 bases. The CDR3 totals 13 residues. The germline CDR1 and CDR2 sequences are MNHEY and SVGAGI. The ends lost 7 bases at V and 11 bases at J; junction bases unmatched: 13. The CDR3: CASTTSQGTVAFF. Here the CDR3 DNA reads TGTGCCAGCACTACCTCACAGGGGACGGTCGCTTTCTTT.

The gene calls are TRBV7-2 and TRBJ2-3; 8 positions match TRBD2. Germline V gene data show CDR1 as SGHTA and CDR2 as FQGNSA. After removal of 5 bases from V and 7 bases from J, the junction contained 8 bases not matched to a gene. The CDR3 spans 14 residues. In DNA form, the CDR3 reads TGTGCCAGCAGCGTGGCGGGGGGAGTTAATACGCAGTATTTT. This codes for CASSVAGGVNTQYF.

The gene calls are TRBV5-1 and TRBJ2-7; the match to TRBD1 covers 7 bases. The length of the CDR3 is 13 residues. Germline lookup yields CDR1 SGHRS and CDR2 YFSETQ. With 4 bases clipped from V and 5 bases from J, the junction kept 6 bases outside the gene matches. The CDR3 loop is CASSNTGVNEQYF. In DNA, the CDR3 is TGCGCCAGCAGCAACACAGGGGTAAACGAGCAGTACTTC.

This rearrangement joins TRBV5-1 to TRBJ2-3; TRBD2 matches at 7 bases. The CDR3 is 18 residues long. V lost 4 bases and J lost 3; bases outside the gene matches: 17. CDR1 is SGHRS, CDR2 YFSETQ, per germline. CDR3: CASSPTGKRDHPTDTQYF. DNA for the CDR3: TGCGCCAGCAGCCCGACCGGGAAGCGGGACCATCCGACAGATACGCAGTATTTT.

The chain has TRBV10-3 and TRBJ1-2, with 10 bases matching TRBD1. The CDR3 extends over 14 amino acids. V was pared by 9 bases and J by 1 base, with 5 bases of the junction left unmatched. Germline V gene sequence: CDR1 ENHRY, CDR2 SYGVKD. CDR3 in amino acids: CAIRTGGYNYGYTF. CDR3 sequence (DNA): TGTGCCATAAGGACAGGGGGTTATAACTATGGCTACACCTTC.

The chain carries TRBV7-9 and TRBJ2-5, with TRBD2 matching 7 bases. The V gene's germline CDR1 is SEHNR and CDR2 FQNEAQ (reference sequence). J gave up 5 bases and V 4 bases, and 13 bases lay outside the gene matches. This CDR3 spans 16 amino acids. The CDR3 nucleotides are TGTGCCAGCAGCTCCACAAGACTAGCTGCGGGGGAGACCCAGTACTTC. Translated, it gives CASSSTRLAAGETQYF.